The rows below give T cell receptor beta chains drawn from one sample of a study of OX40 agonist ivuxolimab in advanced cancers. TCRdb keeps only in-frame clones here, not all; method: immunoSEQ multiplex PCR. The sample includes roughly 74,000 clones, 85% to 90% seen only once; the top ten take roughly 0.54%. The sequencing here drew on CD4+ or CD8+ T cells sorted from blood, taken in a trial of the OX40 agonist ivuxolimab. The receptors stem from an adult with an advanced solid tumor such as melanoma, head and neck, liver or kidney cancer. Each CDR3 is given with its conserved first and last residue. A D gene is named only where the DNA matches it firmly. Clone size is given for some rows only: seen once, a few or many times, or a class if the clone is expanded.

V	D	size	J	CDR3	DNA
TRBV6-5	TRBD1	once	TRBJ1-5	CASSLDRAGNQPQHF	TGTGCCAGCAGTCTAGACAGGGCTGGCAATCAGCCCCAGCATTTT
TRBV30	TRBD1	-	TRBJ1-2	CAWTRGQGAGGYTF	TGTGCCTGGACCCGAGGACAGGGGGCGGGTGGCTACACCTTC
TRBV7-8	TRBD2	-	TRBJ2-7	CASSQTSGSYEQYF	TGTGCCAGCAGCCAAACTAGCGGATCCTACGAGCAGTACTTC
TRBV12-5	-	-	TRBJ2-5	CASGPNLSGSSQYF	TGTGCTAGTGGGCCAAACTTGAGTGGGAGCTCCCAGTACTTC
TRBV19	-	once	TRBJ1-1	CATTPGAWGTEAFF	TGTGCCACTACCCCGGGGGCTTGGGGCACTGAAGCTTTCTTT
TRBV18	-	-	TRBJ1-2	CASSPRTANYGYTF	TGTGCCAGCTCACCAAGAACAGCTAACTATGGCTACACCTTC
TRBV6-1	-	-	TRBJ1-2	CASKVTGILDYGYTF	TGTGCCAGCAAAGTAACAGGAATTCTTGACTATGGCTACACCTTC
TRBV5-1	TRBD2	-	TRBJ2-7	CASSLTSGGGEQYF	TGCGCCAGCAGCTTGACTAGCGGTGGTGGAGAGCAGTACTTC
TRBV5-1	TRBD1	-	TRBJ1-1	CASSLEGQGEAFF	TGCGCCAGCAGCTTGGAAGGACAGGGGGAAGCTTTCTTT
TRBV7-2	-	-	TRBJ1-1	CASSLEAGVIEAFF	TGTGCCAGCAGCTTAGAGGCTGGGGTAATTGAAGCTTTCTTT
TRBV7-8	-	-	TRBJ1-5	CASSLVENQPQHF	TGTGCCAGCAGCTTAGTAGAGAATCAGCCCCAGCATTTT
TRBV6-5	-	once	TRBJ1-6	CASSPQDLVYSPLHF	TGTGCCAGCAGCCCCCAAGATCTTGTGTATTCACCCCTCCACTTT
TRBV5-1	TRBD2	-	TRBJ2-1	CASSSGTSGIYNEQFF	TGCGCCAGCAGCTCAGGTACTAGCGGGATCTACAATGAGCAGTTCTTC
TRBV18	-	-	TRBJ1-2	CASSPGSSLGGYTF	TGTGCCAGCTCACCGGGCTCCAGCCTTGGTGGCTACACCTTC
TRBV4-1	-	once	TRBJ2-7	CASSQSIQAPSYEQYF	TGCGCCAGCAGCCAAAGTATCCAGGCGCCCTCCTACGAGCAGTACTTC
TRBV7-8	-	-	TRBJ1-3	CASSLDRANTIYF	TGTGCCAGCAGCTTAGACAGGGCAAACACCATATATTTT
TRBV23-1	TRBD1	-	TRBJ1-4	CASRLTGGREKLFF	TGCGCCAGCAGGTTAACAGGGGGTAGAGAAAAACTGTTTTTT
TRBV18	-	-	TRBJ2-7	CASSPRNPSSSYEQYF	TGTGCCAGCTCACCACGAAATCCGAGTTCTTCCTACGAGCAGTACTTC
TRBV10-3	TRBD1	-	TRBJ2-7	CAISRQGDEQYF	TGTGCCATCAGTAGACAGGGAGACGAGCAGTACTTC
TRBV2	TRBD2	-	TRBJ2-3	CASSEKRESTDTQYF	TGTGCCAGCAGTGAAAAGCGGGAGAGCACAGATACGCAGTATTTT
TRBV6-5	-	-	TRBJ1-2	CASSLSGVNYGYTF	TGTGCCAGCAGTTTATCAGGAGTCAACTATGGCTACACCTTC
TRBV13	-	-	TRBJ2-7	CASSLTGQGSYEQYF	TGTGCCAGCAGCTTAACGGGGCAGGGGTCATACGAGCAGTACTTC
TRBV19	-	-	TRBJ2-2	CASIRGANTGELFF	TGTGCCAGTATCCGCGGAGCGAACACCGGGGAGCTGTTTTTT
TRBV5-6	TRBD1	-	TRBJ1-3	CASSVPGTASGNTIYF	TGTGCCAGCAGCGTCCCCGGGACAGCCTCTGGAAACACCATATATTTT
TRBV6-5	TRBD1	-	TRBJ2-7	CASSYSKQGVSYEQYF	TGTGCCAGCAGTTACTCGAAGCAGGGGGTTTCCTACGAGCAGTACTTC
TRBV25-1	TRBD1	once	TRBJ1-2	CASRKQGAQGGYTF	TGTGCCAGCAGAAAACAGGGGGCGCAGGGTGGCTACACCTTC
TRBV7-6	-	-	TRBJ2-2	CASSSARGVGELFF	TGTGCCAGCTCATCCGCCAGGGGAGTCGGGGAGCTGTTTTTT
TRBV11-2	-	-	TRBJ1-1	CASSPPPLSGWITEAFF	TGTGCCAGCAGCCCACCCCCCCTTTCAGGTTGGATCACTGAAGCTTTCTTT
TRBV28	TRBD1	-	TRBJ1-5	CASSFLTRGKNQPQHF	TGTGCCAGCAGTTTCCTAACCAGGGGGAAAAATCAGCCCCAGCATTTT
TRBV5-1	-	-	TRBJ2-2	CASSAQGNANTGELFF	TGCGCCAGCAGCGCACAGGGCAACGCGAACACCGGGGAGCTGTTTTTT
TRBV5-4	-	-	TRBJ2-7	CASSSFQPYEQYF	TGTGCCAGCAGCTCGTTTCAGCCTTACGAGCAGTACTTC
TRBV11-3	-	-	TRBJ2-7	CASSLQNYEQYF	TGTGCCAGCAGTTTACAGAACTACGAGCAGTACTTC
TRBV29-1	-	few	TRBJ2-1	CSVTPHDSEQFF	TGCAGCGTCACCCCCCACGACAGTGAGCAGTTCTTC
TRBV10-3	TRBD2	-	TRBJ2-1	CAISDLAGNEQFF	TGTGCCATCAGTGACCTAGCGGGGAATGAGCAGTTCTTC
TRBV30	-	once	TRBJ2-3	CAWSQGTDTQYF	TGTGCCTGGAGTCAAGGAACAGATACGCAGTATTTT
TRBV7-9	TRBD2	-	TRBJ2-1	CASSIPTLAGVNNEQFF	TGTGCCAGCAGCATCCCAACTCTAGCGGGAGTTAACAATGAGCAGTTCTTC
TRBV9	-	-	TRBJ1-2	CASSDNQYNDHGYTF	TGTGCCAGCAGCGATAACCAATACAACGACCATGGCTACACCTTC
TRBV5-8	TRBD2	-	TRBJ2-3	CASSLRGVGTDTQYF	TGTGCCAGCAGCTTGCGGGGGGTCGGCACAGATACGCAGTATTTT
TRBV30	-	-	TRBJ2-3	CAWSITATSTDTQYF	TGTGCCTGGAGTATCACAGCAACTAGCACAGATACGCAGTATTTT
TRBV25-1	-	once	TRBJ1-4	CASSAPRGTGNEKLFF	TGTGCCAGCAGTGCCCCCCGCGGAACGGGTAATGAAAAACTGTTTTTT
TRBV2	TRBD1	once	TRBJ1-5	CASSEEGQTISNQPQHF	TGTGCCAGCAGTGAGGAGGGACAGACCATTAGCAATCAGCCCCAGCATTTT
TRBV18	TRBD2	-	TRBJ2-7	CASSARGSPGGYEQYF	TGTGCCAGCTCTGCACGCGGCTCCCCGGGGGGTTACGAGCAGTACTTC
TRBV7-2	-	few	TRBJ1-6	CASSLGSSHYNSPLHF	TGTGCCAGCAGCTTAGGGTCTAGCCACTATAATTCACCCCTCCACTTT
TRBV28	-	-	TRBJ1-1	CASSLRRPSTEAFF	TGTGCCAGCAGTTTAAGACGGCCAAGCACTGAAGCTTTCTTT
TRBV4-3	TRBD1	-	TRBJ1-2	CASSPITGGFGYGYTF	TGCGCCAGCAGCCCCATTACAGGGGGATTTGGCTATGGCTACACCTTC
TRBV28	TRBD2	-	TRBJ2-7	CASSPGGGRAGEQYF	TGTGCCAGCAGTCCCGGAGGCGGGAGGGCCGGAGAGCAGTACTTC
TRBV11-2	-	-	TRBJ1-6	CASSLSGSPLHF	TGTGCCAGCAGCTTATCTGGTTCACCCCTCCACTTT
TRBV5-8	-	-	TRBJ1-1	CASSLGISYTEAFF	TGTGCCAGCAGCTTGGGTATCAGCTACACTGAAGCTTTCTTT
TRBV29-1	-	-	TRBJ1-1	CSVDLQGGTEAFF	TGCAGCGTTGATTTGCAGGGTGGCACTGAAGCTTTCTTT